One and the same sample provided the 27 T cell receptor beta chains below, sequenced in a study of blood T cell repertoires in COVID-19. Measured with immunoSEQ multiplex PCR; TCRdb has only the in-frame clones, and not every one. In the table there are 140,000 or so clones, over 75% of which are singletons. Material: peripheral blood. All receptors derive from a man between 60 and 70 years old with active or convalescent COVID-19.

This clone occurred once. This rearrangement joins TRBV6-5 to TRBJ2-5, with TRBD2 matching 11 bases. After removal of 6 bases from V and 4 bases from J, the junction contained 4 bases not matched to a gene. CDR1 and CDR2 from the germline V gene are MNHEY and SVGAGI. The CDR3 is 14 amino acids. The CDR3, as DNA: TGTGCCAGCAGAGGGCTAGCGGGAGGAGAGACCCAGTACTTC. Translation gives CASRGLAGGETQYF.

CDR3 DNA sequence: TGTGCCAGCAGCTATGGAGGACAAGAGACCCAGTACTTC. Its protein is CASSYGGQETQYF. The chain joins TRBV7-2 to TRBJ2-5; D is possibly TRBD2 (5 bases). Trimming took off 4 bases at V and 2 bases at J, with 8 bases between the two ends. CDR3 length: 13 residues. Germline CDR1 SGHTA, CDR2 FQGNSA.

J is TRBJ2-1 and V is TRBV27; possibly TRBD1 for D (7 bases). This CDR3 contains 18 residues. The V and J ends lost 2 bases and 0 bases respectively, with 17 bases between them. CDR1 MNHEY and CDR2 SMNVEV come from the germline V gene (reference sequence). CDR3 sequence reads: CASSLMRDSQSSYNEQFF. In nucleotides, the CDR3 is TGTGCCAGCAGTTTAATGCGGGACAGCCAGAGCTCCTACAATGAGCAGTTCTTC.

This chain joins TRBV30 and TRBJ2-5; TRBD1 might be the D (5 bases). Germline V gives CDR1 GTSNPN, CDR2 SVGIG (reference sequence). Deletions cut 1 base from V and 2 bases from J, with 8 bases between. The CDR3 covers 13 residues. The CDR3 nucleotides are TGTGCCTGGAGTGGGACAACTCAAGAGACCCAGTACTTC. Residues: CAWSGTTQETQYF.

This chain uses TRBV2 with TRBJ1-1; D remains ambiguous. This CDR3 contains 14 residues. Trimming shortened V by 0 bases and J by 5 bases, and 10 bases separated the two germline ends. Germline lookup yields CDR1 SNHLY and CDR2 FYNNEI. The CDR3 sequence is CASSEAGGLTEAFF. The CDR3 DNA reads as TGTGCCAGCAGTGAAGCTGGCGGGCTTACTGAAGCTTTCTTT. Full variable domain (rest looked up from reference TRBV2 and TRBJ1-1): EPEVTQTPSHQVTQMGQEVILRCVPISNHLYFYWYRQILGQKVEFLVSFYNNEISEKSEIFDDQFSVERPDGSNFTLKIRSTKLEDSAMYFCASSEAGGLTEAFFGQGTRLTVV.

CDR3 loop: CASTTTSGNEQFF. The CDR3 region has the DNA TGTGCCAGCACGACGACTAGCGGCAATGAGCAGTTCTTC. The chain employs TRBV7-6 and TRBJ2-1; 9 bases fit TRBD2. V gave up 7 bases and J gave up 6 bases; unmatched junction bases: 4. The CDR3 is made up of 13 amino acids. Per germline, CDR1 SGHVS and CDR2 FNYEAQ.

This chain uses TRBV6-5 with TRBJ2-2, with TRBD1 matching over 11 bases. After removal of 6 bases from V and 6 bases from J, the junction contained 3 bases not matched to a gene. The CDR3 has 14 amino acids. Germline values: CDR1 MNHEY, CDR2 SVGAGI. The CDR3 DNA is TGTGCCAGCAGACGGACAGGGGGCTCCGGGGAGCTGTTTTTT. Translated, it gives CASRRTGGSGELFF.

This clone turned up a few times. This CDR3 reads CASSLERSPLHF. CDR3 nucleotide sequence: TGTGCCAGCAGCTTAGAGCGATCACCCCTCCACTTT. J is TRBJ1-6 and V is TRBV11-2, with unresolved D. CDR1 SGHAT and CDR2 FQNNGV come from the germline V gene. The CDR3 length is 12 residues. Trimming removed 0 bases at V and 10 bases at J, with 4 bases between.

The chain links TRBV27 to TRBJ2-1, with D possibly TRBD2 on 7 matching bases. The V gene lost 5 bases and the J gene lost 6 bases, with 26 bases spanning the gap. The germline V gene encodes CDR1 MNHEY and CDR2 SMNVEV (reference sequence). The CDR3 spans 18 residues. The chain's CDR3 is CASSPLRSGTFLTNEQFF. CDR3 in DNA: TGTGCCAGCAGTCCCCTAAGGAGCGGGACATTCCTGACCAATGAGCAGTTCTTC.

J is TRBJ2-1 and V is TRBV4-1; TRBD1 matches at 10 bases. The length of the CDR3 is 15 residues. Germline assignment: CDR1 MGHRA and CDR2 YSYEKL. Trimming cost V 4 bases and J 2 bases; bases outside gene matches: 2. The CDR3 loop is CASSLTGGAYNEQFF. Here the CDR3 DNA reads TGCGCCAGCAGCCTGACAGGGGGCGCCTACAATGAGCAGTTCTTC.

This chain uses TRBV19 with TRBJ1-5, with D possibly being TRBD1 (6 bases). Trimming removed 5 bases from V and 2 bases from J, with 13 bases in between. Germline V gene data show CDR1 as LNHDA and CDR2 as SQIVND (reference sequence). This CDR3 comprises 15 residues. The CDR3 loop is CASSPREGGNQPQHF. CDR3 DNA sequence: TGTGCCAGTAGTCCACGGGAGGGGGGCAATCAGCCCCAGCATTTT.

The CDR3 region is CASSVAVSSGTYNEQFF. The CDR3 DNA sequence: TGTGCCAGCAGCGTAGCAGTGAGTAGCGGAACTTACAATGAGCAGTTCTTC. The chain recombines TRBV9 with TRBJ2-1; D may be TRBD2 (6 bases). Trimming pared 0 bases from V and 4 bases from J, leaving 17 bases between. Germline-derived CDR1 and CDR2 are SGDLS and YYNGEE. This CDR3 region has 17 residues. Filled out from reference TRBV9 and TRBJ2-1, the complete variable domain reads DSGVTQTPKHLITATGQRVTLRCSPRSGDLSVYWYQQSLDQGLQFLIQYYNGEERAKGNILERFSAQQFPDLHSELNLSSLELGDSALYFCASSVAVSSGTYNEQFFGPGTRLTVL.

The V gene is TRBV9, the J gene TRBJ2-3, with 11 nucleotides matching TRBD2. Germline CDR1 is SGDLS and CDR2 is YYNGEE. This CDR3 contains 16 residues. Trimming at V came to 3 bases and at J to 0 bases, leaving 3 bases not matched to a gene. CDR3 in amino acids: CASSGGTSGSTDTQYF. In DNA, the CDR3 is TGTGCCAGCAGCGGTGGGACTAGCGGTAGCACAGATACGCAGTATTTT.

V gene TRBV28 combines with J gene TRBJ1-4; 10 positions match TRBD1. CDR3 length: 17 residues. CDR1 and CDR2 (germline): MDHEN, SYDVKM. With 3 bases clipped from V and 7 bases from J, the junction kept 11 bases outside the gene matches. CDR3 region: CASSFSRGQGKGEKLFF. The CDR3 DNA reads as TGTGCCAGCAGTTTCTCCCGGGGACAGGGGAAGGGTGAAAAACTGTTTTTT.

The chain carries TRBV29-1 and TRBJ2-7; 9 nucleotides agree with TRBD2. The J segment lost 6 bases and the V segment lost 2 bases, leaving 5 bases of the junction unmatched. Germline assignment: CDR1 SQVTM and CDR2 ANQGSEA. The CDR3 loop spans 13 amino acids. The CDR3 here is CSVEPGLAGEQYF. The DNA of the CDR3 is TGCAGCGTTGAACCGGGACTAGCAGGCGAGCAGTACTTC.

V and J are TRBV19 and TRBJ2-7; 11 nucleotides align to TRBD2. The CDR3 is 15 amino acids. J gave up 2 bases and V 7 bases, and 7 bases lay outside the gene matches. Germline V gene lookup returns CDR1 LNHDA and CDR2 SQIVND (reference sequence). As DNA, the CDR3 is TGTGCCAGTACCATCGGGACTAGCGGAACCTACGAGCAGTACTTC. This translates into CASTIGTSGTYEQYF.

The chain recombines TRBV2 with TRBJ2-3, with 11 bases identical to TRBD2. V shed 5 bases, J shed 0 bases, and the junction held 13 bases outside the gene matches. The CDR3 covers 19 residues. The germline V gene has CDR1 SNHLY and CDR2 FYNNEI. The CDR3 protein is CASSFDGTSGAPSTDTQYF. The CDR3 coding sequence is TGTGCCAGCAGTTTTGACGGGACTAGCGGAGCCCCTAGCACAGATACGCAGTATTTT.

The rearrangement joins TRBV5-6 to TRBJ1-5; TRBD1 matches 9 bases. Germline values: CDR1 SGHDT, CDR2 YYEEEE. Trimming took 4 bases from V and 6 from J; bases not matched to a gene: 20. The CDR3 spans 19 residues. The CDR3 DNA reads TGTGCCAGCAGCCGGAGGACAGGGGCTCGGGTACTTCGGAGTCAGCCCCAGCATTTT. Its translation: CASSRRTGARVLRSQPQHF.

The V gene is TRBV7-9, the J gene TRBJ1-2; TRBD1 might be the D (5 bases). Germline values: CDR1 SEHNR, CDR2 FQNEAQ (reference sequence). This CDR3 contains 14 residues. Trimming pared 5 bases from V and 1 base from J, leaving 11 bases between. The CDR3 sequence is CASSQGLDNYGYTF. DNA for the CDR3: TGTGCCAGCAGCCAGGGTCTGGATAACTATGGCTACACCTTC.

The V call is TRBV19, the J call TRBJ1-3; D is ambiguous. The ends were cut back, 1 base at V and 3 bases at J, with 7 bases in the middle. Germline V gene lookup returns CDR1 LNHDA and CDR2 SQIVND (reference sequence). The CDR3 runs 14 residues. The DNA of the CDR3 is TGTGCCAGTAGTATAGGTCACAGTGGAAACACCATATATTTT. Protein: CASSIGHSGNTIYF.

The chain combines TRBV7-9 with TRBJ2-6; the D gene is possibly TRBD1 (6 bases). The V gene's germline CDR1 is SEHNR and CDR2 FQNEAQ (reference sequence). This CDR3 spans 18 amino acids. Trimming took off 6 bases at V and 0 bases at J, with 18 bases between the two ends. The CDR3 DNA sequence: TGTGCCAGCAGGCCCCGGGACATACCGCACTCTGGGGCCAACGTCCTGACTTTC. This sequence encodes CASRPRDIPHSGANVLTF.

This chain connects TRBV7-6 to TRBJ1-5; D is perhaps TRBD1 (5 bases). This CDR3 spans 15 amino acids. Germline V gives CDR1 SGHVS, CDR2 FNYEAQ. V lost 5 bases to trimming and J lost 6 bases, with 17 bases between them. The CDR3, as DNA: TGTGCCAGCAGCCCGGACACGCCCCCGTGTCAGCCCCAGCATTTT. Protein product: CASSPDTPPCQPQHF. Full variable domain (outside the CDR3, taken from reference TRBV7-6 and TRBJ1-5): GAGVSQSPRYKVTKRGQDVALRCDPISGHVSLYWYRQALGQGPEFLTYFNYEAQQDKSGLPNDRFSAERPEGSISTLTIQRTEQRDSAMYRCASSPDTPPCQPQHFGDGTRLSIL.

The chain employs TRBV6-5 and TRBJ2-2, with D possibly TRBD2 on 6 matching bases. The V end was cut by 6 bases, the J end by 2 bases, with 13 bases between. Looked up from germline, CDR1 is MNHEY and CDR2 is SVGAGI. This CDR3 spans 15 amino acids. The DNA for the CDR3 is TGTGCCAGCAGATCCGGGACTCTTAACACCGGGGAGCTGTTTTTT. It specifies CASRSGTLNTGELFF.

The rearrangement joins TRBV29-1 to TRBJ2-7; D is unresolved. Between the trimmed V and J ends, which lost 4 bases and 1 base, there was a span of 8 bases. The V gene's germline CDR1 is SQVTM and CDR2 ANQGSEA. The CDR3 consists of 12 residues. CDR3 nucleotides: TGCAGCGTTGGTCAACAGTCCTACGAGCAGTACTTC. Amino acid sequence: CSVGQQSYEQYF.

The chain recombines TRBV18 with TRBJ2-1; 10 bases fit TRBD2. Trimming took 3 bases from V and 4 from J; bases not matched to a gene: 3. This CDR3 comprises 15 residues. CDR1 and CDR2 from the germline V gene are KGHSH and LQKENI. CDR3 protein: CASSPLLAGYNEQFF. For the CDR3, the DNA is TGTGCCAGCTCACCCTTACTAGCGGGATACAATGAGCAGTTCTTC.

This clone has only a few counts. The rearrangement links TRBV10-3 to TRBJ1-3, with D possibly being TRBD1 (6 bases). There are 19 residues in the CDR3. CDR1 and CDR2 (germline): ENHRY, SYGVKD. Trimming removed 10 bases at V and 0 bases at J, with 28 bases between. The CDR3 loop reads CATKRLDRLTSSSGNTIYF. The CDR3 DNA reads as TGTGCCACAAAAAGATTGGACAGACTAACCTCGAGCTCTGGAAACACCATATATTTT.

This chain connects TRBV5-1 to TRBJ1-4; D unresolved. The CDR3 is 15 residues long. Germline V gives CDR1 SGHRS, CDR2 YFSETQ. V was clipped by 0 bases and J by 0 bases, with 6 bases between them. This CDR3 reads CASSLGDATNEKLFF. The CDR3 nucleotides read TGCGCCAGCAGCTTGGGAGATGCAACTAATGAAAAACTGTTTTTT.